This TCR beta chain originates from a study of blood T cell repertoires in COVID-19. Study details: T cells, B-cell-depleted T cells, or PBMCs supplied cDNA or gDNA.

The CDR3 extends over 14 amino acids. Germline V gene lookup returns CDR1 SNHLY and CDR2 FYNNEI. V shed 7 bases and J shed 4 bases, with 14 bases lying between them. The data were produced by immunoSEQ multiplex PCR, yet TCRdb's version contains in-frame clones alone and is incomplete. The sample holds about 400,000 clones, approximately 89% seen once. The sample comprised PBMCs or T cells enriched from blood (not recorded which). The rearrangement uses TRBV2 and TRBJ1-5; D is unresolved. The sequence was collected from a woman aged 30 to 39 who had recovered from COVID-19. CDR3 nucleotide sequence: TGTGCCAGCACCTCTAGCCGCAGGAATCAGCCCCAGCATTTT. It translates to CASTSSRRNQPQHF.